Listed here are 5 T cell receptor beta chains from one sample, sequenced in a study of PD-L1 blockade in urothelial cancer. Time point noted: pretreatment peripheral blood. Produced via immunoSEQ multiplex PCR; TCRdb's table is partial and in-frame only. The sample holds roughly 52,000 clones, 75% to 85% seen once. Sequencing used PBMCs, obtained around atezolizumab (anti-PD-L1) treatment. The receptors derive from a man between 65 and 85 years old with urothelial cancer.

The DNA of the CDR3 is TGTGCCTGCGCGGGAAATTGGAATGAGCAGTTCTTC. Its translation: CACAGNWNEQFF. The chain couples TRBV30 to TRBJ2-1; D may be TRBD2 (6 bases). Per germline, CDR1 GTSNPN and CDR2 SVGIG (reference sequence). The ends were cut back, 6 bases at V and 7 bases at J, with 13 bases in the middle. This CDR3 comprises 12 residues.

The genes are TRBV10-3 and TRBJ2-1; 10 bases agree with TRBD2. The germline V gene encodes CDR1 ENHRY and CDR2 SYGVKD. V shed 6 bases, J shed 6 bases, and the junction held 11 bases outside the gene matches. The CDR3 runs to 16 residues. The CDR3 protein is CAISASLAGDGNEQFF. In DNA, the CDR3 is TGTGCCATCAGCGCGTCCCTAGCGGGAGATGGCAATGAGCAGTTCTTC.

This sequence joins TRBV5-1 and TRBJ2-3; D ambiguous. The germline V gene has CDR1 SGHRS and CDR2 YFSETQ. V was trimmed by 1 base and J by 5 bases, leaving 2 bases between them. The CDR3 is made up of 11 amino acids. The CDR3 DNA follows: TGCGCCAGCAGCTTGCTAGATACGCAGTATTTT. It yields the protein CASSLLDTQYF.

This sequence joins TRBV9 and TRBJ1-1; D is ambiguous. The germline V gene encodes CDR1 SGDLS and CDR2 YYNGEE. V lost 2 bases, J lost 1 base, and 9 bases lay in between. The CDR3 is 14 residues long. CDR3 sequence: CASSVADGNTEAFF. The CDR3 DNA reads TGTGCCAGCAGCGTGGCAGATGGGAACACTGAAGCTTTCTTT.

The J gene is TRBJ2-7, the V gene TRBV5-6; D unresolved. The CDR3 has 14 residues. CDR1 and CDR2 (germline): SGHDT, YYEEEE. Between the trimmed V and J ends, which lost 1 base and 4 bases, there was a span of 12 bases. The CDR3 DNA is TGTGCCAGCAGCTTGATTCACAGTGGATACGAGCAGTACTTC. Translated: CASSLIHSGYEQYF.